A single sample is the source of the 10 T cell receptor beta chains below, sequenced in a study of blood T cells in healthy people across ages. A J-beta primer mix and a sample-barcoded 5' primer were used in a second PCR of roughly 6 to 12 cycles. Each CDR3 protein gets one entry after TCRdb re-called the 5' RACE reads with MiXCR. The sample shows some 1.4 million distinct CDR3 sequences, approximately 38% of them seen only once. Sequenced input: blood. The receptors originated from a woman in her late teens or twenties in good health.

The chain employs TRBV9 and TRBJ2-2; TRBD2 matches 11 bases. Germline V gene sequence: CDR1 SGDLS, CDR2 YYNGEE. CDR3 size: 18 residues. V trimming: 4 bases; J trimming: 1 base; junction bases outside the gene matches: 9. CDR3 in amino acids: CASSSSSGGPLNTGELFF. The CDR3 nucleotides are TGTGCCAGCAGCTCATCTAGCGGGGGGCCCCTGAACACCGGGGAGCTGTTTTTT. Combining the CDR3 with reference TRBV9 and TRBJ2-2 gives the whole variable domain DSGVTQTPKHLITATGQRVTLRCSPRSGDLSVYWYQQSLDQGLQFLIQYYNGEERAKGNILERFSAQQFPDLHSELNLSSLELGDSALYFCASSSSSGGPLNTGELFFGEGSRLTVL.

The chain is built from TRBV6-5 and TRBJ2-7, with unresolved D. V shed 5 bases and J shed 0 bases, with 11 bases lying between them. Germline CDR1 and CDR2: MNHEY and SVGAGI. This CDR3 region has 14 residues. The DNA for the CDR3 is TGTGCCAGCAGTCTCGGGCTCAACTCCTACGAGCAGTACTTC. This gives the protein CASSLGLNSYEQYF.

This clonotype was counted a few times. The rearrangement joins TRBV29-1 to TRBJ1-2; D gene unclear. Germline assignment: CDR1 SQVTM and CDR2 ANQGSEA. This CDR3 is 14 amino acids long. Trimming took off 4 bases at V and 4 bases at J, with 16 bases between the two ends. CDR3 DNA: TGCAGCGTTGGTGATTTGGGGAAGAGCTATGGCTACACCTTC. Translation: CSVGDLGKSYGYTF.

This clonotype was observed at least ten times. The rearrangement joins TRBV27 to TRBJ2-7; D gene ambiguous. The V gene's germline CDR1 is MNHEY and CDR2 SMNVEV (reference sequence). This CDR3 has 13 residues. Trimming removed 5 bases at V and 0 bases at J, with 8 bases between. DNA for the CDR3: TGTGCCAGCAGTGCCCTCCCCTCCTACGAGCAGTACTTC. This codes for CASSALPSYEQYF.

This clonotype appeared a few times. The CDR3 nucleotides are TGTGCCAGCAGCGCCGGAGCGGGCACTGAAGCTTTCTTT. This translates into CASSAGAGTEAFF. V and J are TRBV9 and TRBJ1-1; no clear D. CDR3 size: 13 residues. Trimming cost V 3 bases and J 4 bases, with 10 bases left between them. Germline loops: CDR1 SGDLS, CDR2 YYNGEE.

For the CDR3, the DNA is TGTGCCAGCAGTGAGGGACCGGTATATGGCTACACCTTC. Its protein product is CASSEGPVYGYTF. The genes are TRBV2 and TRBJ1-2; possibly TRBD1 for D (5 bases). V shed 3 bases and J shed 5 bases, with 10 bases lying between them. The CDR3 consists of 13 residues. Per the germline V gene, CDR1 is SNHLY and CDR2 is FYNNEI.

This clonotype has just a few counts. A read error is possible here, since a much larger clone lies one base away. This CDR3 is CASSHGTVYEQYF. The CDR3 DNA reads as TGTGCCAGCAGCCACGGGACAGTCTACGAGCAGTACTTC. V and J are TRBV11-2 and TRBJ2-4; 7 positions agree with TRBD1. The closer fit of TRBJ2-7 to the DNA end suggests the J call may be wrong. The CDR3 totals 13 residues. Germline-derived CDR1 and CDR2 are SGHAT and FQNNGV.

The chain has TRBV20-1 and TRBJ2-3, with TRBD1 matching 10 bases. V was clipped by 3 bases and J by 2 bases; unmatched bases: 2. Germline V gene lookup returns CDR1 DFQATT and CDR2 SNEGSKA (reference sequence). This CDR3 comprises 14 residues. The CDR3, as DNA: TGCAGTGCTAGTGGACAGGGGGTCACAGATACGCAGTATTTT. Translation gives CSASGQGVTDTQYF.

This clonotype appeared once. The chain links TRBV28 to TRBJ2-2; possibly TRBD2 for D (6 bases). Trimming cost V 6 bases and J 0 bases, with 14 bases left between them. CDR3 size: 16 residues. Germline values: CDR1 MDHEN, CDR2 SYDVKM. CDR3 loop: CASRRAGNANTGELFF. DNA of the CDR3: TGTGCCAGCAGACGGGCGGGGAACGCGAACACCGGGGAGCTGTTTTTT.

The V call is TRBV7-9, the J call TRBJ2-5; no clear D gene. This CDR3 contains 12 residues. V gave up 4 bases and J gave up 4 bases, with 7 bases separating them. Germline V CDR1 and CDR2: SEHNR, FQNEAQ (reference sequence). The CDR3 DNA is TGTGCCAGCAGCTCCCAGGTAGAGACCCAGTACTTC. Residues: CASSSQVETQYF.